This T cell receptor beta chain was obtained from a study of T cells in Graves' hyperthyroidism and ophthalmopathy. Study-level points and caveats: Also found in blood were most expanded thyroid clonotypes above 0.001. A median about 6.2 months before onset, the model predicted ophthalmopathy.

Trimming removed 3 bases at V and 0 bases at J, with 13 bases between. In germline, CDR1 is DFQATT, CDR2 SNEGSKA (reference sequence). The CDR3 is 15 residues long. Ten or more counts support this clonotype. Its antigen is undetermined. TCR beta CDR3 sequences were amplified from RNA transcripts. A set of HTBI primers served as the primers for a first-round RT-PCR of the TCR CDR3. A single record per CDR3 protein comes from TCRdb applying MiXCR to the multiplex PCR reads. The sample includes hundreds of thousands of distinct CDR3 sequences, around 16% of them seen just once. No ophthalmopathy progression within 18 months constituted stable Graves' hyperthyroidism. Patients aged 18 to 65 had newly diagnosed hyperthyroidism lasting under 2 months.

This clonotype was obtained from a young woman with Graves' hyperthyroidism. Input material: blood. The chain carries TRBV20-1 and TRBJ2-3; D may be TRBD2 (6 bases). Here the CDR3 reads CSASSLASSTDTQYF. The CDR3 DNA follows: TGCAGTGCTAGCAGCCTAGCGTCTAGCACAGATACGCAGTATTTT.